The 5 T cell receptor beta chains below all came from one sample that was sequenced in a study of shared clonotypes between healthy human individuals. Using immunoSEQ multiplex PCR, the repertoire was profiled, and TCRdb retains in-frame clones only, with some absent. The sample lists fewer than 2.5 million clones, more than 85% occurring once. Input material: naive CD4+ T cells from PBMCs. Subset given: CD45RA+ positively selected. The receptors come from a young man in good health. Some clones in this sample may be carry-over from other donors' samples.

The genes are TRBV12-5 and TRBJ1-2; 10 bases match TRBD1. Germline V lookup: CDR1 LGHNT, CDR2 FRNRAP. The CDR3 runs to 17 residues. Trimming removed 5 bases from V and 4 bases from J; junction bases left unmatched: 13. As DNA, the CDR3 is TGTGCTAGTGGTGCCGGGACAGGGGAAGGCTATGTCTATGGCTACACCTTC. It yields the protein CASGAGTGEGYVYGYTF.

A remark on this clone: The same CDR3 arises from other DNA sequences in this sample as well. The rearrangement joins TRBV15 to TRBJ2-2, with TRBD1 identical over 9 bases. V was pared by 3 bases and J by 0 bases, with 2 bases of the junction left unmatched. Germline CDR1 LNHNV, CDR2 YYDKDF (reference sequence). This CDR3 comprises 16 residues. CDR3 amino acids: CATSRRTGANTGELFF. As DNA, the CDR3 is TGTGCCACCAGCAGGAGGACAGGGGCGAACACCGGGGAGCTGTTTTTT.

The gene calls are TRBV7-9 and TRBJ2-3; D assignment may be TRBD1 or TRBD2 (5 bases each). The CDR3 sequence is 14 residues long. CDR1 and CDR2 from the germline V gene are SEHNR and FQNEAQ (reference sequence). The V end was cut by 2 bases, the J end by 2 bases, with 8 bases between. This CDR3 is CASSLTGPTDTQYF. The CDR3 coding sequence is TGTGCCAGCAGCTTAACGGGACCCACAGATACGCAGTATTTT.

The rearrangement uses TRBV9 and TRBJ2-2; 13 bases fit TRBD2. Trimming cost V 0 bases and J 6 bases; bases outside gene matches: 5. This CDR3 region has 17 residues. Germline-derived CDR1 and CDR2 are SGDLS and YYNGEE. Written as DNA, the CDR3 is TGTGCCAGCAGCGTAGTAGCCGGACTAGCGGGAGCCGGGGAGCTGTTTTTT. Amino acid sequence: CASSVVAGLAGAGELFF.

J is TRBJ2-1 and V is TRBV5-1, with TRBD2 matching over 10 bases. V dropped 4 bases and J dropped 6; count of bases not matched to a gene: 13. The germline V gene encodes CDR1 SGHRS and CDR2 YFSETQ. The CDR3 is made up of 17 amino acids. The CDR3 protein is CASSLLFLAGASNEQFF. CDR3 DNA: TGCGCCAGCAGCCTCCTCTTTCTAGCGGGAGCTAGCAATGAGCAGTTCTTC.